This T cell receptor beta chain was found in a study of blood T cell repertoires in COVID-19. This clone came up once. As originally analysed: Amplification of reference gene primers was used by the study to estimate nucleated cell counts. Libraries were prepared by immunoSEQ multiplex PCR; TCRdb keeps only in-frame clonotypes and omits some of them. V and J calls and clone size are copied from that table; D and trimming were computed from the DNA. The table includes about 87,000 clones, over 75% detected once. Source material: peripheral blood. This sequence originates from a woman of 80 years or more with acute or convalescent COVID-19.

Here the CDR3 DNA reads TGTGCCAGCAGTTTATCGGGGGAGGGCTACGAGCAGTACTTC. Protein product: CASSLSGEGYEQYF. The chain links TRBV27 to TRBJ2-7, with 7 nucleotides matching TRBD2. Per germline, CDR1 MNHEY and CDR2 SMNVEV (reference sequence). Trimming at V came to 0 bases and at J to 3 bases, leaving 2 bases not matched to a gene. The CDR3 is 14 amino acids.